What follows is one T cell receptor beta chain and its context. Its antigen is unidentified. These data originate in a study of beta chain features in type 1 diabetes. Study results and limitations: TCRB CDR3 length was moderately but significantly reduced in all four CD4+ subsets of Type 1 diabetes patients. VDJ junctions from type 1 diabetes patients carried fewer insertions and larger deletions.

One heparinised blood draw, averaging about 100 mL, came from each donor. Cells sorted by CD45RO/CCR7/CD25/CD127/CD95/CD27 comprised CD4+ naive, central memory, regulatory and stem cell-like memory cells. Sequenced material consisted of expressed TCRB transcripts (all of the isolated RNA was reverse transcribed). Method: immunoSEQ multiplex PCR; TCRdb's copy keeps in-frame clones and lacks some. The table has 200,000 to 250,000 clones, roughly 17% seen once. CDR1 SQVTM and CDR2 ANQGSEA come from the germline V gene. Trimming cost V 6 bases and J 7 bases; bases outside gene matches: 11. The CDR3 runs 15 residues.

The J gene is TRBJ2-1, the V gene TRBV29-1; 11 bases map to TRBD2. The clonotype was recovered from a man in his thirties or forties with type 1 diabetes. The specimen was naive CD4+ T cells from blood. CDR3 sequence (DNA): TGCAGCGTAGGGTTACTAGCGGGGGTTAAGAATGAGCAGTTCTTC. Encoded protein: CSVGLLAGVKNEQFF.